This T cell receptor beta chain was obtained from a study of beta chain features in type 1 diabetes. General study results and limits: TCRB CDR3 length was moderately but significantly reduced in all four CD4+ subsets of Type 1 diabetes patients.

CDR1 is GTSNPN and CDR2 is SVGIG in the germline V gene (reference sequence). V trimming: 5 bases; J trimming: 5 bases; junction bases outside the gene matches: 13. This CDR3 spans 15 amino acids. Every bit of the isolated RNA underwent reverse transcription, so sequencing read expressed TCRB transcripts. Clones were sequenced by immunoSEQ multiplex PCR, and TCRdb holds only the in-frame ones, with some missing. The repertoire includes 500,000 to 650,000 clones, 9.5% to 15% of them detected once, and 0.09% to 0.15% sits in the top ten. As regards this clone: Its matching antigen is unknown.

The V gene is TRBV30, the J gene TRBJ2-3, with 7 bases fitting TRBD1. The receptor's source is a man under 40 with type 1 diabetes. The sequencing input was naive CD4+ T cells from blood. This CDR3 reads CAWETQGFGIDTQYF. The DNA of the CDR3 is TGTGCCTGGGAAACACAGGGGTTTGGGATAGATACGCAGTATTTT.